This T cell receptor (beta chain) was observed in a study of T cell responses to AZD1222 COVID-19 vaccine. CDR1 MNHEY and CDR2 SVGAGI come from the germline V gene. The CDR3 sequence is 14 residues long. Trimming shortened V by 4 bases and J by 0 bases, and 9 bases separated the two germline ends. With respect to this clone: Its specificity is unknown.

Assay used: immunoSEQ multiplex PCR; TCRdb lists only in-frame clones, some missing. The sample lists approximately 150,000 clones; 92% were seen once. Study results and limitations: Of the AZD1222 recipients, only six or seven were seropositive at baseline.

This clonotype was sampled from an adult who received the AZD1222 COVID-19 vaccine. The sequences come from peripheral blood, collected 28 days after the second AZD1222 dose. The chain recombines TRBV6-5 with TRBJ1-2; D not certain. The CDR3: CASSSSQTNYGYTF. The CDR3 DNA sequence: TGTGCCAGCAGTTCATCGCAAACTAACTATGGCTACACCTTC.